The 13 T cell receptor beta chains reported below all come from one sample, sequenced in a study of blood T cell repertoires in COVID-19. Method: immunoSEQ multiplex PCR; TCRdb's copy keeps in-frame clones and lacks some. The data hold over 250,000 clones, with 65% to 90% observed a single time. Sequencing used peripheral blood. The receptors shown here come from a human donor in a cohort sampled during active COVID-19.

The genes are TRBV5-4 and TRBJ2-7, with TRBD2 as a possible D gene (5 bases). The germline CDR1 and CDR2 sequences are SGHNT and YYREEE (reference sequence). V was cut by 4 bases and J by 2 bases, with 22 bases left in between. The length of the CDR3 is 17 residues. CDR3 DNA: TGTGCCAGCAGCCGACCCGGAGGTGGGCGGTTAACCTACGAGCAGTACTTC. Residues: CASSRPGGGRLTYEQYF. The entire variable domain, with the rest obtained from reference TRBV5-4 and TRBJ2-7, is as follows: ETGVTQSPTHLIKTRGQQVTLRCSSQSGHNTVSWYQQALGQGPQFIFQYYREEENGRGNFPPRFSGLQFPNYSSELNVNALELDDSALYLCASSRPGGGRLTYEQYFGPGTRLTVT.

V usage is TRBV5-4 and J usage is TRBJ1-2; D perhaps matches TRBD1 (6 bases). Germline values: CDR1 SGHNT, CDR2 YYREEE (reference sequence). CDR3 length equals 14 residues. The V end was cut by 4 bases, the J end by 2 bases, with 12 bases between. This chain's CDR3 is CASSQKTGNYGYTF. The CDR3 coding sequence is TGTGCCAGCAGCCAAAAAACAGGGAACTATGGCTACACCTTC. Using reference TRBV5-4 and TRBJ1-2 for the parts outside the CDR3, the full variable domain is ETGVTQSPTHLIKTRGQQVTLRCSSQSGHNTVSWYQQALGQGPQFIFQYYREEENGRGNFPPRFSGLQFPNYSSELNVNALELDDSALYLCASSQKTGNYGYTFGSGTRLTVV.

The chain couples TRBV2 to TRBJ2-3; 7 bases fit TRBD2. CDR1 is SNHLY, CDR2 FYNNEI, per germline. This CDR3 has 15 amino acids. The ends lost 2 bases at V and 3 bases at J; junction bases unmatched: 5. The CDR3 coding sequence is TGTGCCAGCAGTGAAAGGGGAGGGCGGACAGATACGCAGTATTTT. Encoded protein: CASSERGGRTDTQYF.

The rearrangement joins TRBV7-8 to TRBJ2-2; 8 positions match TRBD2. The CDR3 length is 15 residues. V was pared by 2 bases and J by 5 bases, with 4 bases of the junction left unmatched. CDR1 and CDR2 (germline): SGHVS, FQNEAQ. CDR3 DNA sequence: TGTGCCAGCAGCTTACTTGCTAGCGGGACCGGGGAGCTGTTTTTT. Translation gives CASSLLASGTGELFF.

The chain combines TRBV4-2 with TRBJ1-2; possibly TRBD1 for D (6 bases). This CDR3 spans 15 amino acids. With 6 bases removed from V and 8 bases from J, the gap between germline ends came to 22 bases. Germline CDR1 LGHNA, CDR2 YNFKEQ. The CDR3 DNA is TGTGCCAGCAGACCGACAGGCTGGTTCGGACTGGGCTACACCTTC. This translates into CASRPTGWFGLGYTF.

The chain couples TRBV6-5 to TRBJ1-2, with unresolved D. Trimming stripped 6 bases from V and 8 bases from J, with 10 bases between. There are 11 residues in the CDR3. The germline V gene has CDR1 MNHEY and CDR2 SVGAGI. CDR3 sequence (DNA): TGTGCCAGCAGCCCGTGGGAGGGCTACACCTTC. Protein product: CASSPWEGYTF.

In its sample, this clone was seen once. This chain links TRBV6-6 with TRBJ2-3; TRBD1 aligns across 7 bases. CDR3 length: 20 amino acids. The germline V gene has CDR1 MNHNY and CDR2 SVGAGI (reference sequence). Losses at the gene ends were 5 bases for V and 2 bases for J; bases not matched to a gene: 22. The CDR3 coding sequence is TGTGCCAGCAGTCCCACAAGGGGAGAGAGGGGGCGTGGCCACACAGATACGCAGTATTTT. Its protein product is CASSPTRGERGRGHTDTQYF.

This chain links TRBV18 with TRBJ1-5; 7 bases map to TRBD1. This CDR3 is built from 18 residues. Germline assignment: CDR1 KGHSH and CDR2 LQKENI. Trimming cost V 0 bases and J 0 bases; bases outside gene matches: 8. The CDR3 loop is CASSPPLTGKASNQPQHF. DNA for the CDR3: TGTGCCAGCTCACCACCGCTGACAGGGAAGGCTAGCAATCAGCCCCAGCATTTT.

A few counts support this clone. Here the CDR3 reads CASGPGTGARNYGYTF. The CDR3, as DNA: TGTGCCAGTGGCCCCGGGACAGGGGCTCGTAACTATGGCTACACCTTC. V gene TRBV19 combines with J gene TRBJ1-2; 10 bases map to TRBD1. V lost 8 bases to trimming and J lost 1 base; unmatched junction nucleotides: 10. The CDR3 consists of 16 residues. CDR1 is LNHDA, CDR2 SQIVND, per germline (reference sequence).

CDR3 sequence reads: CASSLISGRKFDEQFF. The CDR3 DNA is TGTGCCAGCAGCTTAATTAGCGGGAGGAAGTTTGATGAGCAGTTCTTC. This chain links TRBV7-9 with TRBJ2-1; the match to TRBD2 covers 10 bases. The V segment lost 2 bases and the J segment 8 bases; nucleotides outside the gene matches: 9. This CDR3 region has 16 residues. Germline loops: CDR1 SEHNR, CDR2 FQNEAQ (reference sequence). Complete variable domain (other parts from reference TRBV7-9 and TRBJ2-1): DTGVSQNPRHKITKRGQNVTFRCDPISEHNRLYWYRQTLGQGPEFLTYFQNEAQLEKSRLLSDRFSAERPKGSFSTLEIQRTEQGDSAMYLCASSLISGRKFDEQFFGPGTRLTVL.

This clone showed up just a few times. The CDR3 reads CASSLEREGYEQYF. The CDR3 coding sequence is TGCGCCAGCAGCTTGGAGCGGGAGGGGTACGAGCAGTACTTC. The J gene is TRBJ2-7, the V gene TRBV5-1; 10 bases align to TRBD2. Per germline, CDR1 SGHRS and CDR2 YFSETQ. Trimming took 0 bases from V and 4 from J; bases not matched to a gene: 1. CDR3 size: 14 residues.

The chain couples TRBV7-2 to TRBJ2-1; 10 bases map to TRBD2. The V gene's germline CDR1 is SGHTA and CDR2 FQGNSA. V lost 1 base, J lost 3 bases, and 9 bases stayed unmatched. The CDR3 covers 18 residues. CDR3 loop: CASSLGGSGRAFYNEQFF. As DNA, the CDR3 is TGTGCCAGCAGCTTAGGCGGGAGCGGGAGGGCCTTCTACAATGAGCAGTTCTTC.

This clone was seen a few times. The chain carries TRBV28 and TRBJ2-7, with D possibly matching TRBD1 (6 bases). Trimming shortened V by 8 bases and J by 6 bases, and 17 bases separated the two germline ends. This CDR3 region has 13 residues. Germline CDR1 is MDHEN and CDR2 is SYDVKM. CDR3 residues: CASGKGGPGEQYF. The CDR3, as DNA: TGTGCCAGCGGAAAAGGGGGTCCCGGCGAGCAGTACTTC. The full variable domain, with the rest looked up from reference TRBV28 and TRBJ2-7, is DVKVTQSSRYLVKRTGEKVFLECVQDMDHENMFWYRQDPGLGLRLIYFSYDVKMKEKGDIPEGYSVSREKKERFSLILESASTNQTSMYLCASGKGGPGEQYFGPGTRLTVT.